The clone carrying this T cell receptor (beta chain) was detected once. J gave up 3 bases and V 5 bases, and 9 bases lay outside the gene matches. The CDR3 runs to 16 residues. Germline CDR1 SGHAT, CDR2 FQNNGV. This entry comes from a study of Graves' ophthalmopathy and Graves' hyperthyroidism. RNA transcripts were the source from which TCR beta CDR3 regions were amplified. The authors performed first-round RT-PCR with HTBI primers and then a second-round multiplex PCR. In TCRdb, the multiplex PCR reads were re-called with MiXCR into one record per CDR3 protein. The repertoire holds 350,000 to 450,000 distinct CDR3 sequences, with about a sixth as singletons.

The sequence derives from a young woman with Graves' ophthalmopathy. The chain couples TRBV11-2 to TRBJ2-4, with 8 positions matching TRBD2. The sample comprised peripheral blood. The CDR3 spells CASSPGGEYVKNIQYF. CDR3 sequence (DNA): TGTGCCAGCAGCCCCGGGGGGGAGTACGTCAAAAACATTCAGTACTTC.